Presented here are 31 T cell receptor beta chains from one specimen sequenced in a study of PD-L1 blockade in urothelial cancer. Only in-frame clones appear in the TCRdb table, and some are missing; sequencing was by immunoSEQ multiplex PCR. The data contain about 49,000 clones, roughly nine tenths of them seen just once; the ten biggest clones take up about 8%. The sample in question was PBMCs, obtained around atezolizumab (anti-PD-L1) treatment. The receptors shown here come from a man aged 60 to 69 with urothelial cancer.

The chain combines TRBV6-5 with TRBJ1-3, with D possibly TRBD1 on 6 matching bases. The V end lost 7 bases, the J end lost 2 bases, and 15 bases lay between the germline ends. The germline V gene encodes CDR1 MNHEY and CDR2 SVGAGI. CDR3 length equals 15 residues. In nucleotides, the CDR3 is TGTGCCAGCACCATTACACAGGGTGCTGGAAACACCATATATTTT. It is translated as CASTITQGAGNTIYF.

The V gene is TRBV18, the J gene TRBJ1-1, with 7 bases lining up with TRBD1. The V and J ends lost 2 bases and 3 bases, in that order; junction bases with no gene match: 3. The CDR3 sequence is 14 residues long. Germline values: CDR1 KGHSH, CDR2 LQKENI. The CDR3, as DNA: TGTGCCAGCTCACCAGATGGGACAGACACTGAAGCTTTCTTT. As protein: CASSPDGTDTEAFF.

This chain links TRBV11-3 with TRBJ2-3, with 9 positions matching TRBD2. Germline lookup yields CDR1 SGHNT and CDR2 YENEEA. This CDR3 has 14 amino acids. V lost 8 bases to trimming and J lost 1 base; unmatched junction nucleotides: 4. The CDR3 reads CASRRGGGTDTQYF. CDR3 coding DNA: TGTGCCAGCCGCCGCGGGGGGGGCACAGATACGCAGTATTTT.

The genes are TRBV19 and TRBJ1-1; D gene uncertain. V was trimmed by 3 bases and J by 0 bases, leaving 14 bases between them. The CDR3 covers 16 residues. Per germline, CDR1 LNHDA and CDR2 SQIVND (reference sequence). The CDR3 nucleotides read TGTGCCAGTAGTATTTACCCCCGGCGGTTGAACACTGAAGCTTTCTTT. Translation: CASSIYPRRLNTEAFF.

The chain links TRBV10-1 to TRBJ1-4; tentatively, D is TRBD1 (6 bases). The germline V gene encodes CDR1 WNHNN and CDR2 SYGVQD (reference sequence). The CDR3 consists of 15 residues. Trimming removed 2 bases from V and 11 bases from J, with 18 bases in between. CDR3 sequence (DNA): TGCGCCAGCAGTGAGCCGAGGACGGTGAGGGGGAAACTGTTTTTT. Amino acids: CASSEPRTVRGKLFF.

The chain couples TRBV13 to TRBJ1-3; 8 bases are shared with TRBD1. CDR1 and CDR2 (germline): PRHDT, FYEKMQ (reference sequence). CDR3 length equals 15 residues. The trim removed 0 bases at V and 3 bases at J, leaving 1 base unmatched. The CDR3 loop is CASSLGGQGGNTIYF. CDR3 coding DNA: TGTGCCAGCAGCTTAGGTGGACAGGGTGGAAACACCATATATTTT.

The J gene is TRBJ1-2, the V gene TRBV7-2; D may be TRBD1 (5 bases). Germline assignment: CDR1 SGHTA and CDR2 FQGNSA. The V and J ends lost 2 bases and 4 bases respectively, with 14 bases between them. The CDR3 runs 15 residues. The CDR3 region has the DNA TGTGCCAGCAGCTTATATAAGGGGCCAGGCTATGGCTACACCTTC. It encodes CASSLYKGPGYGYTF.

This clone qualifies as large. The rearrangement links TRBV27 to TRBJ1-2; tentative D call: TRBD1 (6 bases). The V gene's germline CDR1 is MNHEY and CDR2 SMNVEV (reference sequence). CDR3 length: 15 residues. The V end was cut by 0 bases, the J end by 8 bases, with 16 bases between. This CDR3 is CASSLSAAGAGGYTF. The CDR3 DNA follows: TGTGCCAGCAGTTTATCAGCGGCAGGGGCAGGAGGCTACACCTTC.

The V gene is TRBV6-4, the J gene TRBJ2-7; 7 bases fit TRBD1. The CDR3 contains 16 residues. CDR1 and CDR2 from the germline V gene are MRHNA and SNTAGT. The junction had 6 bases not matched to a gene; V was cut back by 0 bases and J by 1 base. DNA for the CDR3: TGTGCCAGCAGTGACTCACCCCGGGACAGATCCTACGAGCAGTACTTC. It encodes CASSDSPRDRSYEQYF.

This clone came up once. The rearrangement uses TRBV27 and TRBJ2-6, with a possible D match to TRBD1 (5 bases). This CDR3 has 16 amino acids. Per the germline V gene, CDR1 is MNHEY and CDR2 is SMNVEV (reference sequence). Trimming left V 3 bases short and J 0 bases short, with 9 bases between. CDR3 sequence: CASSLTVLSGANVLTF. The CDR3 DNA sequence: TGTGCCAGCAGTTTGACAGTTCTCTCTGGGGCCAACGTCCTGACTTTC.

CDR3 coding DNA: TGTGCCAGCAGCTCGGGTGCGGTGGCCTCCAATGAGCAGTTCTTC. Translation: CASSSGAVASNEQFF. This rearrangement joins TRBV5-4 to TRBJ2-1, with D unclear. There are 15 residues in the CDR3. Germline CDR1 reads SGHNT; CDR2 reads YYREEE (reference sequence). With 3 bases removed from V and 6 bases from J, the gap between germline ends came to 16 bases.

This chain links TRBV6-5 with TRBJ1-6; 10 bases align to TRBD1. The CDR3 contains 15 residues. Germline trimming cut 2 bases from V and 10 bases from J; bases unmatched to any gene: 5. Germline lookup yields CDR1 MNHEY and CDR2 SVGAGI. CDR3 loop: CASSYTDRGPSPLHF. DNA of the CDR3: TGTGCCAGCAGTTACACCGACAGGGGGCCATCACCCCTCCACTTT.

The CDR3 loop reads CASSTGTQLHNSPLHF. CDR3 DNA: TGTGCCAGTAGTACTGGGACACAGTTACATAATTCACCCCTCCACTTT. The chain joins TRBV19 to TRBJ1-6, with D tentatively TRBD1 (6 bases). This CDR3 comprises 16 residues. Germline V lookup: CDR1 LNHDA, CDR2 SQIVND (reference sequence). Trimming left V 4 bases short and J 5 bases short, with 15 bases between.

The chain joins TRBV30 to TRBJ2-2; 8 nucleotides agree with TRBD1. With 3 bases clipped from V and 7 bases from J, the junction kept 7 bases outside the gene matches. The CDR3 sequence is 14 residues long. CDR1 is GTSNPN and CDR2 is SVGIG in the germline V gene (reference sequence). The CDR3 is CAWRTQGAIGELFF. CDR3 sequence (DNA): TGTGCCTGGAGGACGCAGGGGGCAATCGGGGAGCTGTTTTTT.

The V and J genes are TRBV2 and TRBJ1-3; D not resolved. The CDR3 runs 15 residues. V gave up 0 bases and J gave up 1 base, with 7 bases separating them. Germline CDR1 and CDR2: SNHLY and FYNNEI. This CDR3 is CASSEAGGSGNTIYF. In DNA, the CDR3 is TGTGCCAGCAGTGAAGCTGGCGGGTCTGGAAACACCATATATTTT.

The chain links TRBV9 to TRBJ1-5, with D maybe TRBD1 (6 bases). CDR1 and CDR2 (germline): SGDLS, YYNGEE. Trimming left V 4 bases short and J 3 bases short, with 11 bases between. The CDR3 spans 14 residues. The CDR3 protein is CASSRGGPNQPQHF. The CDR3 bases are TGTGCCAGCAGCCGGGGGGGGCCCAATCAGCCCCAGCATTTT.

The chain is built from TRBV2 and TRBJ2-5, with D possibly matching TRBD1 (6 bases). The CDR3 covers 13 residues. Trimming left V 6 bases short and J 1 base short, with 9 bases between. Germline V gene lookup returns CDR1 SNHLY and CDR2 FYNNEI. This CDR3 reads CASRRDTQETQYF. Here the CDR3 DNA reads TGTGCCAGCAGGAGGGACACCCAAGAGACCCAGTACTTC.

This clone came up a few times. The rearrangement uses TRBV5-1 and TRBJ1-6; perhaps TRBD1 as D (6 bases). This CDR3 has 14 residues. V was clipped by 2 bases and J by 9 bases, with 12 bases between them. Looked up from germline, CDR1 is SGHRS and CDR2 is YFSETQ. The CDR3, as DNA: TGCGCCAGCAGCTTTAGGGGACAAGGTTCACCCCTCCACTTT. Encoded protein: CASSFRGQGSPLHF.

The chain links TRBV13 to TRBJ2-1; D perhaps matches TRBD1 (6 bases). Germline lookup yields CDR1 PRHDT and CDR2 FYEKMQ (reference sequence). V lost 5 bases and J lost 2, with 10 bases in between. The length of the CDR3 is 14 residues. CDR3 nucleotides: TGTGCCAGCAGCCCCCGGACAGCCTACAATGAGCAGTTCTTC. Protein: CASSPRTAYNEQFF. Based on the CDR3 plus reference TRBV13 and TRBJ2-1, the full variable domain is AAGVIQSPRHLIKEKRETATLKCYPIPRHDTVYWYQQGPGQDPQFLISFYEKMQSDKGSIPDRFSAQQFSDYHSELNMSSLELGDSALYFCASSPRTAYNEQFFGPGTRLTVL.

The gene calls are TRBV27 and TRBJ1-6; D not certain. Trimming stripped 1 base from V and 6 bases from J, with 7 bases between. Germline V gene lookup returns CDR1 MNHEY and CDR2 SMNVEV (reference sequence). This CDR3 has 14 amino acids. CDR3 DNA: TGTGCCAGCAGTTTATGGGGAGGTAATTCACCCCTCCACTTT. It translates to CASSLWGGNSPLHF.

This clone was observed a handful of times. The V and J genes are TRBV2 and TRBJ2-5; D is possibly TRBD2 (6 bases). Germline V lookup: CDR1 SNHLY, CDR2 FYNNEI. CDR3 length: 13 residues. The germline V and J ends were trimmed by 7 bases and 4 bases, with 13 bases remaining between them. The CDR3 loop is CASKSRGVETQYF. The CDR3 bases are TGTGCCAGCAAGTCGCGGGGAGTAGAGACCCAGTACTTC.

The CDR3: CASSQTGGSVEQYF. DNA of the CDR3: TGTGCCAGCAGTCAAACAGGGGGCTCCGTCGAGCAGTACTTC. The V call is TRBV9, the J call TRBJ2-7; 9 nucleotides agree with TRBD1. The V gene's germline CDR1 is SGDLS and CDR2 YYNGEE. The CDR3 is 14 amino acids. Losses at the gene ends were 5 bases for V and 6 bases for J; bases not matched to a gene: 9. Full variable domain (outside the CDR3, taken from reference TRBV9 and TRBJ2-7): DSGVTQTPKHLITATGQRVTLRCSPRSGDLSVYWYQQSLDQGLQFLIQYYNGEERAKGNILERFSAQQFPDLHSELNLSSLELGDSALYFCASSQTGGSVEQYFGPGTRLTVT.

V usage is TRBV6-1 and J usage is TRBJ2-6; TRBD1 aligns across 7 bases. J lost 2 bases, V lost 7 bases, and 5 bases had no gene match. The CDR3 extends over 15 amino acids. The germline V gene encodes CDR1 MNHNS and CDR2 SASEGT. The CDR3 DNA reads TGTGCCAGCACCGTTGACAGGGCTGGGGCCAACGTCCTGACTTTC. The encoded protein is CASTVDRAGANVLTF.

Of note for this clone: At one of its ends the junction is not consistent with the germline gene, which may arise from a read error. The chain employs TRBV9 and TRBJ1-3, with unresolved D. The CDR3 totals 15 residues. Per germline, CDR1 SGDLS and CDR2 YYNGEE. The CDR3 loop reads CASSVTDLSGSTIYF. The CDR3 DNA is TGTGCCAGCAGCGTAACAGATCTCTCTGGAAGCACCATATATTTT.

CDR3: CASSSHLGGGSGNTIYF. The CDR3 nucleotides read TGTGCCAGCAGCTCCCACCTGGGCGGGGGATCTGGAAACACCATATATTTT. The V and J genes are TRBV5-4 and TRBJ1-3, with D possibly matching TRBD1 (5 bases). CDR3 length: 17 amino acids. With 3 bases removed from V and 1 base from J, the gap between germline ends came to 17 bases. Per germline, CDR1 SGHNT and CDR2 YYREEE (reference sequence).

The genes are TRBV14 and TRBJ2-1; 10 nucleotides agree with TRBD2. Germline CDR1 is SGHDN and CDR2 is FVKESK. Trimming removed 2 bases from V and 6 bases from J; junction bases left unmatched: 4. The CDR3 sequence is 15 residues long. This CDR3 is CASSQMLAGANEQFF. The CDR3 bases are TGTGCCAGCAGCCAAATGCTAGCGGGGGCCAATGAGCAGTTCTTC.

V usage is TRBV28 and J usage is TRBJ2-1, with 10 bases identical to TRBD1. Germline-derived CDR1 and CDR2 are MDHEN and SYDVKM. The CDR3 is made up of 15 amino acids. V shed 7 bases, J shed 5 bases, and the junction held 8 bases outside the gene matches. CDR3 in amino acids: CASKPDRGPHNEQFF. The DNA of the CDR3 is TGTGCCAGCAAACCAGACAGGGGGCCCCACAATGAGCAGTTCTTC.

The table lists this clone with a count of one. The chain links TRBV7-9 to TRBJ2-3; 7 bases are a match to TRBD2. From germline, CDR1 is SEHNR and CDR2 FQNEAQ (reference sequence). V was pared by 5 bases and J by 4 bases, with 3 bases of the junction left unmatched. The CDR3 has 13 residues. DNA of the CDR3: TGTGCCAGCAGCCTTACTAGCGCAGATACGCAGTATTTT. This encodes CASSLTSADTQYF.

The V gene is TRBV27, the J gene TRBJ2-7; tentative D call: TRBD1 (5 bases). V shed 2 bases and J shed 1 base, with 18 bases lying between them. The CDR3 runs to 17 residues. Germline V lookup: CDR1 MNHEY, CDR2 SMNVEV (reference sequence). CDR3 residues: CASSLRGPGLGSYEQYF. CDR3 nucleotide sequence: TGTGCCAGCAGTTTAAGGGGTCCAGGGCTTGGGTCCTACGAGCAGTACTTC.

DNA for the CDR3: TGTGCCAGCAGCCTTCAGCGGGGGGAGCAGTTCTTC. It codes for CASSLQRGEQFF. This chain joins TRBV11-2 and TRBJ2-1; 8 bases are shared with TRBD2. Germline V gene data show CDR1 as SGHAT and CDR2 as FQNNGV. The CDR3 consists of 12 residues. Trimming removed 5 bases from V and 10 bases from J; junction bases left unmatched: 4.

The chain recombines TRBV21-1 with TRBJ1-5. TRBV21-1 is classified as a pseudogene. The CDR3 extends over 14 amino acids. CDR3 in amino acids: CASSKHLLVQPQHF. CDR3 sequence (DNA): TGTGCCAGCAGCAAGCACCTATTAGTTCAGCCCCAGCATTTT.